This is a list of T cell receptor beta chains from one sample in a study of shared clonotypes between healthy human individuals. TCRdb's copy holds only in-frame clones and misses some; the assay was immunoSEQ multiplex PCR. The repertoire consists of around 510,000 clones, with around 96% occurring once and the leading ten covering 0.05% to 0.07%. Input material: naive CD4+ T cells sorted from blood. The origin of the receptors is a woman in her thirties in good health. Both conserved end residues are part of each CDR3. The order of the fields is J gene, V gene, D gene, clone size, CDR3 DNA, CDR3 protein. The D gene is left open where the match is weak. Some rows mark clone size as missing; the rest say once, few, many or name a class of expanded clone.

J gene: TRBJ1-1
V gene: TRBV28
D gene: -
clone size: -
CDR3 DNA: TGTGCCAGCAGTCCCCCGAGGAACACTGAAGCTTTCTTT
CDR3 protein: CASSPPRNTEAFF

J gene: TRBJ1-4
V gene: TRBV28
D gene: -
clone size: -
CDR3 DNA: TGTGCCAGCTCTGGAGAGCCTAATGAAAAACTGTTTTTT
CDR3 protein: CASSGEPNEKLFF

J gene: TRBJ2-1
V gene: TRBV5-1
D gene: -
clone size: -
CDR3 DNA: TGCGCCAGCAGCTTGCTCGCGGGACTTCACAATGAGCAGTTCTTC
CDR3 protein: CASSLLAGLHNEQFF

J gene: TRBJ2-1
V gene: TRBV7-9
D gene: -
clone size: -
CDR3 DNA: TGTGCCAGCAGCACGACTCGGAGCTCCTACAATGAGCAGTTCTTC
CDR3 protein: CASSTTRSSYNEQFF

J gene: TRBJ2-3
V gene: TRBV28
D gene: TRBD1
clone size: -
CDR3 DNA: TGTGCCAGCAGTTCCGGACAGGGGTGGACAGATACGCAGTATTTT
CDR3 protein: CASSSGQGWTDTQYF

J gene: TRBJ2-2
V gene: TRBV27
D gene: TRBD2
clone size: -
CDR3 DNA: TGTGCCAGCAGTTCAGCGGGAGTCGGCACCGGGGAGCTGTTTTTT
CDR3 protein: CASSSAGVGTGELFF

J gene: TRBJ2-7
V gene: TRBV28
D gene: TRBD1
clone size: -
CDR3 DNA: TGTGCCAGCGAAACCCGGGACAGACCTTCCTACGAGCAGTACTTC
CDR3 protein: CASETRDRPSYEQYF

J gene: TRBJ1-1
V gene: TRBV7-8
D gene: TRBD1
clone size: -
CDR3 DNA: TGTGCCAGCAGACAGGGGATGAACACTGAAGCTTTCTTT
CDR3 protein: CASRQGMNTEAFF

J gene: TRBJ2-7
V gene: TRBV6-5
D gene: -
clone size: -
CDR3 DNA: TGTGCCAGCGGCCCTCGGGAGCGCTACGAGCAGTACTTC
CDR3 protein: CASGPRERYEQYF

J gene: TRBJ1-1
V gene: TRBV5-1
D gene: -
clone size: -
CDR3 DNA: TGCGCCAGCCGACAGATTATGAACACTGAAGCTTTCTTT
CDR3 protein: CASRQIMNTEAFF

J gene: TRBJ1-1
V gene: TRBV28
D gene: -
clone size: -
CDR3 DNA: TGTGCCAGCAGTTCCCAAAAAGGTTGGTTAACTGAAGCTTTCTTT
CDR3 protein: CASSSQKGWLTEAFF

J gene: TRBJ2-2
V gene: TRBV27
D gene: -
clone size: -
CDR3 DNA: TGTGCCAGCAGTTTAGTGGTGATGAACACCGGGGAGCTGTTTTTT
CDR3 protein: CASSLVVMNTGELFF

J gene: TRBJ2-1
V gene: TRBV5-1
D gene: -
clone size: -
CDR3 DNA: TGCGCCAGCAGCTTGGATCTAAACAATGAGCAGTTCTTC
CDR3 protein: CASSLDLNNEQFF

J gene: TRBJ1-4
V gene: TRBV5-1
D gene: TRBD1
clone size: -
CDR3 DNA: TGCGCCAGCAGCTTTTCACAGGGGGGTGAAAAACTGTTTTTT
CDR3 protein: CASSFSQGGEKLFF

J gene: TRBJ2-7
V gene: TRBV5-4
D gene: -
clone size: -
CDR3 DNA: TGTGCCAGCAGCTTGTACCCAGGGAAGTCCGAGCAGTACTTC
CDR3 protein: CASSLYPGKSEQYF

J gene: TRBJ2-7
V gene: TRBV5-1
D gene: -
clone size: -
CDR3 DNA: TGCGCCAGCAGCTTTCGGGGAGGCGGCCCCTACGAGCAGTACTTC
CDR3 protein: CASSFRGGGPYEQYF

J gene: TRBJ2-2
V gene: TRBV28
D gene: TRBD2
clone size: -
CDR3 DNA: TGTGCCAGCAGTGGGGGGGTGTTGGGCGTTGGCACCGGGGAGCTGTTTTTT
CDR3 protein: CASSGGVLGVGTGELFF

J gene: TRBJ1-2
V gene: TRBV28
D gene: TRBD1
clone size: -
CDR3 DNA: TGTGCCAGCAGTAGGGGGCAGGTGCGGGGCTACACCTTC
CDR3 protein: CASSRGQVRGYTF

J gene: TRBJ1-3
V gene: TRBV6-1
D gene: -
clone size: -
CDR3 DNA: TGTGCCAGCAGTGAAGTGGTAGGGGGGCGTTTTTATTTT
CDR3 protein: CASSEVVGGRFYF

J gene: TRBJ1-4
V gene: TRBV28
D gene: -
clone size: -
CDR3 DNA: TGTGCCAGCGGTTACGAGGAGGGAAAACTGTTTTTT
CDR3 protein: CASGYEEGKLFF

J gene: TRBJ1-2
V gene: TRBV12-5
D gene: -
clone size: once
CDR3 DNA: TGTGCTAGTGGTTTGGTAATTAAAAAATATGGCTACACCTTC
CDR3 protein: CASGLVIKKYGYTF

J gene: TRBJ1-2
V gene: TRBV5-1
D gene: TRBD1
clone size: -
CDR3 DNA: TGCGCCAGCAGCCCGGGACAGGGATATGGCTACACCTTC
CDR3 protein: CASSPGQGYGYTF

J gene: TRBJ2-5
V gene: TRBV27
D gene: TRBD2
clone size: -
CDR3 DNA: TGTGCCAGCATCCGGACTAGCGGGAGTCGGGTGCAGTACTTC
CDR3 protein: CASIRTSGSRVQYF

J gene: TRBJ1-6
V gene: TRBV7-2
D gene: -
clone size: -
CDR3 DNA: TGTGCCAGCAGCCATAACAGGTTGTTGCCCCTCCACTTT
CDR3 protein: CASSHNRLLPLHF

J gene: TRBJ1-6
V gene: TRBV19
D gene: -
clone size: -
CDR3 DNA: TGTGCCAGTAGTGCAGGGACACGTTCACCCCTCCACTTT
CDR3 protein: CASSAGTRSPLHF

J gene: TRBJ2-7
V gene: TRBV19
D gene: -
clone size: -
CDR3 DNA: TGTGCCAGTAGTATTACGGTGGGCTCCTACGAGCAGTACTTC
CDR3 protein: CASSITVGSYEQYF

J gene: TRBJ1-3
V gene: TRBV28
D gene: -
clone size: -
CDR3 DNA: TGTGCCAGCAGCTTGCCCCAACCGAACACCATATATTTT
CDR3 protein: CASSLPQPNTIYF

J gene: TRBJ2-7
V gene: TRBV28
D gene: TRBD2
clone size: -
CDR3 DNA: TGTGCCAGCAGTGCCCCCGGGACTAGCGGAGTCTCCTACGAGCAGTACTTC
CDR3 protein: CASSAPGTSGVSYEQYF

J gene: TRBJ2-7
V gene: TRBV15
D gene: TRBD1
clone size: -
CDR3 DNA: TGTGCCACCAGCAGGGACAGGAGCTCCTACGAGCAGTACTTC
CDR3 protein: CATSRDRSSYEQYF

J gene: TRBJ2-1
V gene: TRBV2
D gene: -
clone size: -
CDR3 DNA: TGTGCCAGCGTTACAGGTTTGTACAATGAGCAGTTCTTC
CDR3 protein: CASVTGLYNEQFF

J gene: TRBJ1-5
V gene: TRBV2
D gene: -
clone size: once
CDR3 DNA: TGTGCCAGCAGTGAAAACCCCCCGGGCTGGCAGCCCCAGCATTTT
CDR3 protein: CASSENPPGWQPQHF

J gene: TRBJ1-1
V gene: TRBV19
D gene: -
clone size: -
CDR3 DNA: TGTGCCAGTAGTACGGTGAACACTGAAGCTTTCTTT
CDR3 protein: CASSTVNTEAFF

J gene: TRBJ2-5
V gene: TRBV19
D gene: TRBD2
clone size: -
CDR3 DNA: TGTGCCAGTAACAGAGGACTAGCGGGAGGACGGATGGAGACCCAGTACTTC
CDR3 protein: CASNRGLAGGRMETQYF

J gene: TRBJ2-7
V gene: TRBV21-1
D gene: -
clone size: -
CDR3 DNA: TGTGCCACGGGGACAGACCTCTACGAGCAGTACTTC
CDR3 protein: CATGTDLYEQYF

J gene: TRBJ2-1
V gene: TRBV4-1
D gene: -
clone size: once
CDR3 DNA: TGCGCCAGCAGCAGGAGGGAAAGGGGAGATGAGCAGTTCTTC
CDR3 protein: CASSRRERGDEQFF

J gene: TRBJ2-5
V gene: TRBV6-6
D gene: TRBD1
clone size: -
CDR3 DNA: TGTGCCAGCAGTTACGGACAGGGGGGGGAGACCCAGTACTTC
CDR3 protein: CASSYGQGGETQYF

J gene: TRBJ2-3
V gene: TRBV15
D gene: TRBD2
clone size: -
CDR3 DNA: TGTGCCACCAGCAGAGATCTAGCGGGACGTACAGATACGCAGTATTTT
CDR3 protein: CATSRDLAGRTDTQYF

J gene: TRBJ2-7
V gene: TRBV2
D gene: TRBD2
clone size: -
CDR3 DNA: TGTGCCAGCAGTGACCAAGGGACAGGACTAGCGGGAGACGAGCAGTACTTC
CDR3 protein: CASSDQGTGLAGDEQYF

J gene: TRBJ2-2
V gene: TRBV5-1
D gene: TRBD2
clone size: -
CDR3 DNA: TGCGCCAGCAGCTTCACTAGCGGGAGTAACACCGGGGAGCTGTTTTTT
CDR3 protein: CASSFTSGSNTGELFF

J gene: TRBJ2-5
V gene: TRBV28
D gene: TRBD2
clone size: -
CDR3 DNA: TGTGCCAGCAGTTCTCCGGGGGGACCAGCTAGGACCCAGTACTTC
CDR3 protein: CASSSPGGPARTQYF

J gene: TRBJ1-3
V gene: TRBV11-2
D gene: -
clone size: -
CDR3 DNA: TGTGCCAGCAGCCCGACGCCAGGGACCGGAAACACCATATATTTT
CDR3 protein: CASSPTPGTGNTIYF

J gene: TRBJ2-1
V gene: TRBV11-2
D gene: -
clone size: -
CDR3 DNA: TGTGCCAGCAGCAGTTACCGCCGAGTTACAAGGGGGTACAATGAGCAGTTCTTC
CDR3 protein: CASSSYRRVTRGYNEQFF

J gene: TRBJ1-1
V gene: TRBV5-1
D gene: -
clone size: -
CDR3 DNA: TGCGCCAGCAGCTTGGCCGGTGGAAAGGGGGCTTTCTTT
CDR3 protein: CASSLAGGKGAFF